This is a list of T cell receptor beta chains from one sample in a study of blood T cell repertoires in COVID-19. This table comes from immunoSEQ multiplex PCR, and its TCRdb copy is limited to in-frame clones, with some not included. The data contain about 120,000 clones, approximately 82% of them singletons. The source material was peripheral blood. Every receptor here comes from a man in his 70s with active or convalescent COVID-19. Both conserved end residues are part of each CDR3. A D gene is named only where the DNA matches it firmly. Expanded clones get a size class; other rows say once, few or many, or leave the size out.

- TRBJ2-1 - TRBV19 TGTGCCAGTAGGCGAGACACCGCGGGCAATGAGCAGTTCTTC CASRRDTAGNEQFF
- TRBJ1-2 - TRBV5-6 TGTGCCAGCAGTTCACAGGCGCACTATGGCTACACCTTC CASSSQAHYGYTF
- TRBJ1-2 TRBD1 TRBV6-5 TGTGCCAGCAGTTCACCTGGGACAGGGAAAAACTATGGCTACACCTTC CASSSPGTGKNYGYTF
- TRBJ1-1 - TRBV27 TGTGCCAGCAGTTTATCGCTAGGATTTTTTAACACTGAAGCTTTCTTT CASSLSLGFFNTEAFF
- TRBJ2-1 TRBD2 TRBV4-1 TGCGCCAGCAGCCGGACTAGCGGGGGGGGATACAATGAGCAGTTCTTC CASSRTSGGGYNEQFF
- TRBJ2-3 - TRBV7-3 TGTGCCAGCAGCTTAAGGGGGGCTAGCGGACTCTATACAGATACGCAGTATTTT CASSLRGASGLYTDTQYF
- TRBJ2-2 - TRBV7-3 TGTGCCAGCAGCCGAGCCGACGGGGAGCTGTTTTTT CASSRADGELFF
- TRBJ1-2 TRBD1 TRBV10-3 TGTGCCATCAGCCTCGGACAGGGTGACTATGGCTACACCTTC CAISLGQGDYGYTF
- TRBJ2-7 TRBD1 TRBV7-2 TGTGCCAGCAGCTGGGGACAGACGTTCTCCAGCGAGCAGTACTTC CASSWGQTFSSEQYF
- TRBJ1-1 - TRBV5-1 TGCGCCAGCAGCTTCTTCGAAACGGGCGCAGGGGCTTTCTTT CASSFFETGAGAFF
- TRBJ2-7 - TRBV5-6 TGTGCCAGCAGCACGACAGGAAGCTCCTACGAGCAGTACTTC CASSTTGSSYEQYF
- TRBJ2-7 TRBD1 TRBV28 TGTGCCACCATCGGACAGGTCTATGACGAGCAGTACTTC CATIGQVYDEQYF
- TRBJ1-6 TRBD1 TRBV11-2 TGTGCCAGCAGCTTAGCGGACAGGGGCTCCCAGGCTGCCCTCCACTTT CASSLADRGSQAALHF
few TRBJ2-5 TRBD1 TRBV3-1/TRBV3-2 TGTGCCAGCCTTAGGACAGGGCAAGAGACCCAGTACTTC CASLRTGQETQYF
once TRBJ2-1 TRBD1 TRBV5-1 TGCGCCAGCAGCTTGGACAGGGGGCCACACAATGAGCAGTTCTTC CASSLDRGPHNEQFF
- TRBJ1-6 - TRBV18 TGTGCCAGCTCACCAGCAGGGAAGGAGAATTCACCCCTCCACTTT CASSPAGKENSPLHF
- TRBJ2-1 TRBD2 TRBV5-5 TGTGCCAGCAGCTTGGGACTAGCGGACTACAATGAGCAGTTCTTC CASSLGLADYNEQFF
- TRBJ1-5 TRBD1 TRBV2 TGTGCCAGCAGTGCTGGGACAGGGGGCAATCAGCCCCAGCATTTT CASSAGTGGNQPQHF
- TRBJ1-2 - TRBV4-3 TGCGCCAGCAGCCAAGAAGGGAGGTATGGCTACACCTTC CASSQEGRYGYTF
- TRBJ1-3 - TRBV4-3 TGCGCCAGCAGCCAACAAGCAGGGGGAAACACCATATATTTT CASSQQAGGNTIYF
- TRBJ1-1 - TRBV6-5 TGTGCCAGCAGCCCGGGATATCACACTGAAGCTTTCTTT CASSPGYHTEAFF
medium-sized TRBJ2-1 TRBD2 TRBV11-3 TGTGCCAGCAGGAAGGACGGTCAATGGTTCGGCGGGGGAAGCAATGAGCAGTTCTTC CASRKDGQWFGGGSNEQFF
- TRBJ2-2 - TRBV4-1 TGCGCCAGCAGCCAAGGTTCTAGTGTGGCCGGGGAGCTGTTTTTT CASSQGSSVAGELFF
- TRBJ1-5 TRBD1 TRBV9 TGTGCCAGCAGCGCCGGACAGGGGGCTAATCAGCCCCAGCATTTT CASSAGQGANQPQHF
- TRBJ2-1 TRBD2 TRBV5-1 TGCGCCAGCAGCAAAGGGGCTAGCGGGATTGGGGAGTTCTTC CASSKGASGIGEFF
- TRBJ1-5 - TRBV10-3 TGTGCCATCAGTGAGACGGAGGCTAGCAATCAGCCCCAGCATTTT CAISETEASNQPQHF
- TRBJ2-7 - TRBV7-3 TGTGCCAGCAGCCCCGGTGGAGGCTACGAGCAGTACTTC CASSPGGGYEQYF
- TRBJ1-1 - TRBV5-6 TGTGCCAGCAGCTTCCGCGGGGGCAGTACTGAAGCTTTCTTT CASSFRGGSTEAFF
- TRBJ2-1 - TRBV12-3/TRBV12-4 TGTGCCAGCAGAGGCTGGGCTTACAATGAGCAGTTCTTC CASRGWAYNEQFF
once TRBJ1-2 - TRBV3-1/TRBV3-2 TGTGCCAGCAGCCGGGACACTTATTATGGCTACACCTTC CASSRDTYYGYTF
- TRBJ1-2 TRBD1 TRBV7-6 TGTGCCAGCAGCTCGCTACAACAGGGGACCTATGGCTACACCTTC CASSSLQQGTYGYTF
- TRBJ2-1 TRBD1 TRBV11-3 TGTGCCAGCAGGATAGTCCTGGACAGGGAGACTTGGGAGCAGTTCTTC CASRIVLDRETWEQFF
- TRBJ1-1 TRBD1 TRBV5-1 TGCGCCAGCAGCTTGAGACAGGGCCCTACTATGAACACTGAAGCTTTCTTT CASSLRQGPTMNTEAFF
- TRBJ1-6 - TRBV28 TGTGCCAGCAGTCCAACCCCTCCAGGATCACCCCTCCACTTT CASSPTPPGSPLHF
- TRBJ2-1 - TRBV11-3 TGTGCCAGCAGCTTAACTAGTTGGGACAATGAGCAGTTCTTC CASSLTSWDNEQFF
few TRBJ2-5 TRBD2 TRBV11-2 TGTGCCAGCAGCTTAGGGAGCGGGGAAGAGACCCAGTACTTC CASSLGSGEETQYF
- TRBJ2-3 TRBD2 TRBV2 TGTGCCAGCAGGGTTACTAGCGGGAGCACAGATACGCAGTATTTT CASRVTSGSTDTQYF